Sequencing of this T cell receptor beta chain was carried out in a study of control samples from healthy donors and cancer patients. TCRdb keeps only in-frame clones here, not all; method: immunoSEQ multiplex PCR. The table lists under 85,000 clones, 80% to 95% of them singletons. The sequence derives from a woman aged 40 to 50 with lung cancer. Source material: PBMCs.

As DNA, the CDR3 is TGTGCCAGCAGCTTGGCCCACTATGGCTACACCTTC. Translated: CASSLAHYGYTF. This chain joins TRBV5-4 and TRBJ1-2; D ambiguous. The germline V gene has CDR1 SGHNT and CDR2 YYREEE (reference sequence). Trimming stripped 0 bases from V and 3 bases from J, with 3 bases between. The CDR3 spans 12 residues. The variable domain in full, completed from reference TRBV5-4 and TRBJ1-2, reads ETGVTQSPTHLIKTRGQQVTLRCSSQSGHNTVSWYQQALGQGPQFIFQYYREEENGRGNFPPRFSGLQFPNYSSELNVNALELDDSALYLCASSLAHYGYTFGSGTRLTVV.